Listed below are T cell receptor beta chains from one sample, sequenced in a study of cytomegalovirus exposure and HLA in healthy donors. TCRdb keeps only in-frame clones here, not all; method: immunoSEQ multiplex PCR. Here the sample spans around 200,000 clones, 84% being singletons. Material: PBMCs. The receptors were gathered from a woman aged 18 to 35 in good health and CMV-seropositive. Each CDR3 is given with its conserved first and last residue. Fields, in order: J gene, D gene, V gene, clone size, CDR3 protein, CDR3 DNA. The D gene is left open where the match is weak. The size of a clone is reported for some rows only, either as once, few or many, or as a class for expanded clones.

>TRBJ1-5|NA|TRBV6-5|NA
CASSQGSNQPQHF
TGTGCCAGCAGTCAGGGAAGCAATCAGCCCCAGCATTTT
>TRBJ2-5|NA|TRBV7-9|NA
CASSTTGETQYF
TGTGCCAGCAGCACTACCGGGGAGACCCAGTACTTC
>TRBJ2-7|TRBD1|TRBV10-3|NA
CAISERTATNRGLYEQYF
TGTGCCATCAGTGAGAGAACGGCTACGAACAGGGGGCTTTACGAGCAGTACTTC
>TRBJ1-4|NA|TRBV5-6|NA
CASSLVGVEEKLFF
TGTGCCAGCAGCTTGGTCGGGGTTGAGGAAAAACTGTTTTTT
>TRBJ2-1|TRBD1|TRBV27|NA
CASSAWDSRYSYNEQFF
TGTGCCAGCAGTGCATGGGACAGCCGCTACTCCTACAATGAGCAGTTCTTC
>TRBJ1-5|NA|TRBV6-4|NA
CASSDSRWPQPQHF
TGTGCCAGCAGTGACTCGAGGTGGCCTCAGCCCCAGCATTTT
>TRBJ2-7|NA|TRBV4-3|NA
CASSQGRGGYEQYF
TGCGCCAGCAGCCAAGGTAGGGGGGGCTACGAGCAGTACTTC
>TRBJ2-1|NA|TRBV12-5|NA
CASGSPTGVRNEQFF
TGTGCTAGTGGTTCCCCAACGGGGGTGAGGAATGAGCAGTTCTTC
>TRBJ1-1|TRBD1|TRBV7-6|once
CASSLGQGNTEAFF
TGTGCCAGCAGCCTCGGACAGGGTAACACTGAAGCTTTCTTT
>TRBJ2-3|TRBD2|TRBV2|NA
CASRLFGRKAGATDTQYF
TGTGCCAGCAGGTTATTCGGCAGAAAAGCGGGGGCCACAGATACGCAGTATTTT
>TRBJ1-2|TRBD1|TRBV27|few
CATNSDRGGGYTF
TGTGCCACCAATTCCGACAGGGGCGGAGGCTACACCTTC
>TRBJ2-5|TRBD1|TRBV7-9|NA
CASSYRGRAPDEETQYF
TGTGCCAGCAGCTACAGGGGGCGAGCCCCGGACGAAGAGACCCAGTACTTC
>TRBJ2-2|NA|TRBV4-1|NA
CASSQAEGAGELFF
TGCGCCAGCAGCCAGGCCGAAGGGGCCGGGGAGCTGTTTTTT
>TRBJ1-2|NA|TRBV7-9|NA
CASSLETAGYTF
TGTGCCAGCAGCTTGGAGACAGCGGGCTACACCTTC
>TRBJ2-5|NA|TRBV4-1|NA
CASSQFRSETQYF
TGCGCCAGCAGCCAATTTAGATCAGAGACCCAGTACTTC
>TRBJ2-3|NA|TRBV9|once
CASSALEGADTQYF
TGTGCCAGCAGCGCCCTAGAAGGCGCAGATACGCAGTATTTT
>TRBJ2-2|NA|TRBV9|NA
CASSVGLTGELFF
TGTGCCAGCAGCGTAGGACTAACCGGGGAGCTGTTTTTT
>TRBJ2-7|TRBD2|TRBV5-1|NA
CASSSGLLRGNPFQEQYF
TGCGCCAGCAGCTCCGGCTTGTTGCGGGGGAATCCCTTTCAAGAGCAGTACTTC
>TRBJ1-1|NA|TRBV4-1|once
CASSNPPGGNTEAFF
TGCGCCAGCAGTAATCCTCCGGGGGGGAACACTGAAGCTTTCTTT
>TRBJ2-4|TRBD2|TRBV2|NA
CASSSPLAENLAKNIQYF
TGTGCCAGCAGTTCCCCTCTAGCGGAAAATTTAGCCAAAAACATTCAGTACTTC
>TRBJ1-2|NA|TRBV27|NA
CASSLKSGLNYGYTF
TGTGCCAGCAGTTTAAAGTCAGGATTAAACTATGGCTACACCTTC
>TRBJ2-2|NA|TRBV4-2|NA
CASSQNSPGELFF
TGTGCCAGCAGCCAAAACAGTCCCGGGGAGCTGTTTTTT
>TRBJ2-2|TRBD1|TRBV5-6|NA
CASSWGDRVTGELFF
TGTGCCAGCAGCTGGGGGGACAGGGTCACCGGGGAGCTGTTTTTT
>TRBJ1-5|NA|TRBV5-8|NA
CASSWPGLPNNQPQHF
TGTGCCAGCAGCTGGCCGGGACTACCCAACAATCAGCCCCAGCATTTT
>TRBJ2-4|TRBD1|TRBV19|NA
CASSPQTGIGSKNIQYF
TGTGCCAGTAGTCCGCAGACAGGGATAGGGTCCAAAAACATTCAGTACTTC
>TRBJ2-1|NA|TRBV7-8|NA
CASSLMTLSYNEQFF
TGTGCCAGCAGCTTAATGACTCTCTCCTACAATGAGCAGTTCTTC